Presented here are 17 T cell receptor beta chains from one specimen sequenced in a study of shared clonotypes between healthy human individuals. TCRdb's copy holds only in-frame clones and misses some; the assay was immunoSEQ multiplex PCR. The sample includes roughly 1 million clones, about 75% of them seen just once. The sequenced sample consisted of memory CD4+ T cells sorted from blood. Stated subset: CD45RA-negative fraction. The receptors were sampled from a man between 18 and 29 years old in good health.

The chain couples TRBV5-4 to TRBJ2-1, with 8 nucleotides matching TRBD2. With 1 base clipped from V and 4 bases from J, the junction kept 7 bases outside the gene matches. The CDR3 consists of 16 residues. In germline, CDR1 is SGHNT, CDR2 YYREEE (reference sequence). The CDR3 nucleotides are TGTGCCAGCAGCTTGATCGAGCGGGGGCTATACAATGAGCAGTTCTTC. Translation: CASSLIERGLYNEQFF.

The chain combines TRBV5-8 with TRBJ2-5; 8 nucleotides agree with TRBD1. Per germline, CDR1 SGHTS and CDR2 YDEGEE. This CDR3 contains 14 residues. V lost 9 bases to trimming and J lost 2 bases; unmatched junction nucleotides: 9. The CDR3 DNA sequence: TGTGCCACCGACGACAGGGGAGTACAAGAGACCCAGTACTTC. Protein sequence: CATDDRGVQETQYF.

This sequence joins TRBV10-3 and TRBJ2-7; D is possibly TRBD2 (6 bases). Trimming took 7 bases from V and 2 from J, leaving 15 bases between them. The CDR3 is made up of 14 amino acids. CDR1 and CDR2 (germline): ENHRY, SYGVKD. The CDR3 DNA reads TGTGCCATCAAGGGGAGCGGGTCGACCTACGAGCAGTACTTC. Amino acids: CAIKGSGSTYEQYF.

The chain recombines TRBV5-1 with TRBJ2-3, with no clear D. V lost 0 bases and J 1 base, leaving 9 bases between the germline ends. The CDR3 loop spans 15 amino acids. In germline, CDR1 is SGHRS, CDR2 YFSETQ. In DNA form, the CDR3 reads TGCGCCAGCAGCTTGGAAGAGCCCGGCACAGATACGCAGTATTTT. Translation gives CASSLEEPGTDTQYF.

V usage is TRBV6-1 and J usage is TRBJ2-1; no definite D call. CDR1 MNHNS and CDR2 SASEGT come from the germline V gene. The CDR3 contains 15 residues. V was trimmed by 1 base and J by 7 bases, leaving 14 bases between them. CDR3 coding DNA: TGTGCCAGCAGTGAAGGGACCGCTGGCAGGAATGAGCAGTTCTTC. This gives the protein CASSEGTAGRNEQFF.

The V gene is TRBV11-2, the J gene TRBJ2-1; 10 bases align to TRBD1. CDR1 is SGHAT, CDR2 FQNNGV, per germline. Trimming at V came to 4 bases and at J to 2 bases, leaving 5 bases not matched to a gene. This CDR3 is 16 amino acids long. CDR3: CASSSRTGGAYNEQFF. In nucleotides, the CDR3 is TGTGCCAGCAGCTCCCGGACAGGGGGAGCCTACAATGAGCAGTTCTTC.

This clone was counted between two and nine times. Other DNA sequences in this specimen translate into the identical CDR3. The CDR3 loop is CASSLGPQETQYF. CDR3 sequence (DNA): TGCGCCAGCAGCTTGGGACCACAAGAGACCCAGTACTTC. This chain links TRBV5-1 with TRBJ2-5; D gene uncertain. This CDR3 is built from 13 residues. CDR1 and CDR2 from the germline V gene are SGHRS and YFSETQ. Trimming shortened V by 0 bases and J by 2 bases, and 5 bases separated the two germline ends.

The chain links TRBV12-5 to TRBJ1-6; TRBD1 aligns across 9 bases. Germline V gene data show CDR1 as LGHNT and CDR2 as FRNRAP. V shed 4 bases and J 5 bases; nucleotides not matched to a gene: 6. This CDR3 has 16 residues. In DNA form, the CDR3 reads TGTGCTAGTGGTTCTTCCCGACAGGGGGATAATTCACCCCTCCACTTT. This gives the protein CASGSSRQGDNSPLHF.

This clone has a count of ten or more. The CDR3 is CASSPSGTVYGYTF. The DNA of the CDR3 is TGTGCCAGCAGCCCCTCCGGGACAGTATATGGCTACACCTTC. The chain combines TRBV6-4 with TRBJ1-2; 7 nucleotides agree with TRBD1. CDR1 is MRHNA, CDR2 SNTAGT, per germline. CDR3 size: 14 residues. J gave up 5 bases and V 6 bases, and 9 bases lay outside the gene matches.

The rearrangement uses TRBV7-2 and TRBJ2-2, with 7 bases matching TRBD2. V was pared by 5 bases and J by 4 bases, with 10 bases of the junction left unmatched. Germline-derived CDR1 and CDR2 are SGHTA and FQGNSA. The CDR3 sequence is 16 residues long. The CDR3 region is CASSRGRGSGTGELFF. CDR3 in DNA: TGTGCCAGCAGCCGGGGGAGGGGCTCAGGCACCGGGGAGCTGTTTTTT.

This clone was counted a few times. V usage is TRBV19 and J usage is TRBJ2-7; 12 positions agree with TRBD2. CDR1 is LNHDA, CDR2 SQIVND, per germline (reference sequence). This CDR3 comprises 15 residues. The V segment lost 8 bases and the J segment 3 bases; nucleotides outside the gene matches: 8. The CDR3 DNA reads TGTGCCAGTGAACGGACTAGCGGGAATGGCTACGAGCAGTACTTC. It yields the protein CASERTSGNGYEQYF.

The chain employs TRBV28 and TRBJ2-7, with TRBD2 matching over 9 bases. The CDR3 totals 16 residues. CDR1 and CDR2 from the germline V gene are MDHEN and SYDVKM. V was pared by 3 bases and J by 2 bases, with 8 bases of the junction left unmatched. CDR3 amino acids: CASSLGQGTSPYEQYF. For the CDR3, the DNA is TGTGCCAGCAGTTTGGGACAAGGGACTAGCCCCTACGAGCAGTACTTC.

V gene TRBV6-6 combines with J gene TRBJ2-2, with a weak D call TRBD1 (6 bases). CDR1 and CDR2 from the germline V gene are MNHNY and SVGAGI (reference sequence). V was shortened by 6 bases and J by 6 bases, with 17 bases between the two germline ends. The CDR3 length is 15 residues. CDR3 loop: CASSQTGQLAGELFF. The DNA for the CDR3 is TGTGCCAGCAGCCAAACAGGGCAACTTGCCGGGGAGCTGTTTTTT.

A word on this clone: The sample has other DNA sequences that encode this CDR3 too. The chain recombines TRBV5-1 with TRBJ2-2, with 7 positions matching TRBD1. The CDR3 sequence is 15 residues long. In germline, CDR1 is SGHRS, CDR2 YFSETQ. Trimming removed 0 bases from V and 5 bases from J; junction bases left unmatched: 4. The CDR3 DNA reads as TGCGCCAGCAGCTTGGAGGGGGCTCGGACCGGGGAGCTGTTTTTT. Amino acids: CASSLEGARTGELFF.

The chain has TRBV5-1 and TRBJ2-3; D uncertain. The germline V gene has CDR1 SGHRS and CDR2 YFSETQ. The CDR3 loop spans 14 amino acids. V was clipped by 7 bases and J by 1 base, with 13 bases between them. The DNA of the CDR3 is TGCGCCAGCGGCGTGAGAAGCGGCACAGATACGCAGTATTTT. This encodes CASGVRSGTDTQYF.

The genes are TRBV28 and TRBJ1-2; no firm D call. Germline V gives CDR1 MDHEN, CDR2 SYDVKM. V lost 6 bases, J lost 1 base, and 12 bases lay in between. The CDR3 consists of 14 residues. Written as DNA, the CDR3 is TGTGCCAGCAGGGAGGGTAGAGTTAACTATGGCTACACCTTC. Residues: CASREGRVNYGYTF.

This chain links TRBV19 with TRBJ2-7; D gene unclear. The CDR3 has 14 amino acids. The germline V gene encodes CDR1 LNHDA and CDR2 SQIVND (reference sequence). V lost 7 bases and J 3 bases, leaving 16 bases between the germline ends. The CDR3, as DNA: TGTGCCAGTAACCCCCCGGCATACCTCTACGAGCAGTACTTC. This sequence encodes CASNPPAYLYEQYF.